Shown below are 27 T cell receptor beta chains from a single sample sequenced in a study of post-analysis software for immune sequencing data. These receptors' targets are unknown. Study observations and caveats: The five TRBV segments detected at higher frequency in patients than in controls included TRBV5-6, TRBV5-1 and TRBV20-1.

Every TCR beta cDNA library bore unique molecular identifiers. MiXCR was run by TCRdb on the PCR reads, yielding one entry per CDR3 protein. In the table there are a few hundred thousand distinct CDR3 sequences, roughly 30% of which are singletons. Sample: blood. The receptor source for this set is a girl aged 10-17 years with multiple sclerosis.

Points on this clonotype: The junction differs from germline at one of its ends, possibly a read error. The rearrangement links TRBV7-2 to TRBJ2-3; D unresolved. The CDR3 sequence is 12 residues long. Germline assignment: CDR1 SGHTA and CDR2 FQGNSA. CDR3 DNA: TGTGCCAACAGCTTAGTCCGGGATACGCAGTATTTT. Translating gives CANSLVRDTQYF.

CDR3 bases: TGCGCCAGCAGCCAAGGTGGGATTTGGGGGAAAGAGACCCAGTTCTTC. Translated, it gives CASSQGGIWGKETQFF. V gene TRBV4-1 combines with J gene TRBJ2-1; D is tentatively TRBD1 or TRBD2 (5 bases each). Germline CDR1 and CDR2: MGHRA and YSYEKL. With 1 base removed from V and 13 bases from J, the gap between germline ends came to 23 bases. This CDR3 spans 16 amino acids.

The chain is built from TRBV15 and TRBJ2-7, with D perhaps assigned TRBD1 or TRBD2 (6 bases each). This CDR3 is built from 15 residues. Germline CDR1 is LNHNV and CDR2 is YYDKDF (reference sequence). V was shortened by 0 bases and J by 6 bases, with 15 bases between the two germline ends. The DNA for the CDR3 is TGTGCCACCAGCAGAGACCGAGGGGGGCTGGGCGAGCAGTACTTC. Protein: CATSRDRGGLGEQYF.

This clonotype turned up a few times. The V call is TRBV12-3 or TRBV12-4, the J call TRBJ1-5, with 8 bases fitting TRBD1. The CDR3 contains 16 residues. V was clipped by 6 bases and J by 0 bases; unmatched bases: 7. Here the CDR3 DNA reads TGTGCCAGCAGCCGGGACAGGAGGGATAGCAATCAGCCCCAGCATTTT. Translated: CASSRDRRDSNQPQHF.

The table lists this clonotype with a few counts. The chain uses TRBV2 and TRBJ2-5; 11 bases align to TRBD1. The V segment lost 9 bases and the J segment 2 bases; nucleotides outside the gene matches: 5. The CDR3 spans 14 residues. Germline CDR1 is SNHLY and CDR2 is FYNNEI. The CDR3 DNA follows: TGTGCCAGTCCGGGACAGGGGGGACAAGAGACCCAGTACTTC. It codes for CASPGQGGQETQYF.

The chain has TRBV20-1 and TRBJ1-1; D ambiguous. Germline lookup yields CDR1 DFQATT and CDR2 SNEGSKA (reference sequence). Trimming took 0 bases from V and 1 from J, leaving 6 bases between them. CDR3 length: 13 residues. The CDR3 reads CSAREVGNTEAFF. In DNA form, the CDR3 reads TGCAGTGCTAGAGAGGTGGGGAACACTGAAGCTTTCTTT.

The chain uses TRBV2 and TRBJ2-5; 15 positions match TRBD2. The germline V gene has CDR1 SNHLY and CDR2 FYNNEI. With V trimmed by 6 bases and J by 4 bases, 12 bases remained unmatched. This CDR3 comprises 18 residues. CDR3 region: CASSRPGLAGGTGETQYF. The CDR3, as DNA: TGTGCCAGCAGCAGACCGGGACTAGCGGGGGGAACAGGAGAGACCCAGTACTTC. Full variable domain (outside the CDR3, taken from reference TRBV2 and TRBJ2-5): EPEVTQTPSHQVTQMGQEVILRCVPISNHLYFYWYRQILGQKVEFLVSFYNNEISEKSEIFDDQFSVERPDGSNFTLKIRSTKLEDSAMYFCASSRPGLAGGTGETQYFGPGTRLLVL.

The table lists this clonotype with a few counts. The chain joins TRBV3-1 to TRBJ2-7; TRBD2 might be the D (6 bases). This CDR3 has 13 residues. Germline V gene sequence: CDR1 LGHDT, CDR2 YNNKEL (reference sequence). V was shortened by 3 bases and J by 4 bases, with 10 bases between the two germline ends. The CDR3 reads CASSQGGYYEQYF. Here the CDR3 DNA reads TGTGCCAGCAGCCAGGGGGGATATTACGAGCAGTACTTC.

This chain joins TRBV4-3 and TRBJ1-2; no definite D call. This CDR3 has 13 residues. The V and J ends lost 2 bases and 8 bases respectively, with 12 bases between them. CDR1 is LGHNA and CDR2 is YSLEER in the germline V gene. CDR3 coding DNA: TGCGCCAGCAGCCAACAAGTGCCGGGGGGCTACACCTTC. Protein product: CASSQQVPGGYTF.

The chain employs TRBV6-5 and TRBJ2-1; D is ambiguous. The CDR3 extends over 13 amino acids. The V end was cut by 0 bases, the J end by 7 bases, with 7 bases between. The germline V gene has CDR1 MNHEY and CDR2 SVGAGI. In nucleotides, the CDR3 is TGTGCCAGCAGTTACTCCGATCTGAATGAGCAGTTCTTC. As protein: CASSYSDLNEQFF.

Concerning this clonotype: As the CDR3 is not closed by the conserved phenylalanine or tryptophan, this likely results from a read error. The genes are TRBV4-1 and TRBJ2-2; TRBD2 matches 14 bases. The V segment lost 4 bases and the J segment 7 bases; nucleotides outside the gene matches: 8. The CDR3 sequence is 17 residues long. CDR1 MGHRA and CDR2 YSYEKL come from the germline V gene. The CDR3 DNA follows: TGCGCCAGCAGCCCCTCCCGACTAGCGGGGGGGCTCGGGGAGCTGTTTGTT. Its translation: CASSPSRLAGGLGELFV.

V and J are TRBV7-9 and TRBJ1-6; 7 nucleotides match TRBD1. The CDR3 contains 17 residues. The trim removed 3 bases at V and 7 bases at J, leaving 12 bases unmatched. Germline-derived CDR1 and CDR2 are SEHNR and FQNEAQ (reference sequence). CDR3 coding DNA: TGTGCCAGCAGCTTGCCCTTCGACAGGGCGGAAAATTCACCCCTCCACTTT. Protein: CASSLPFDRAENSPLHF. Drawing the rest from reference TRBV7-9 and TRBJ1-6, the complete variable domain is DTGVSQNPRHKITKRGQNVTFRCDPISEHNRLYWYRQTLGQGPEFLTYFQNEAQLEKSRLLSDRFSAERPKGSFSTLEIQRTEQGDSAMYLCASSLPFDRAENSPLHFGNGTRLTVT.

Note on this clonotype: The DNA is omitted, as the CDR3 cannot be located on it reliably, and the CDR3 follows TCRdb's listing. The chain employs TRBV7-5 and TRBJ2-1. TRBV7-5 is a pseudogene segment. The length of the CDR3 is 14 amino acids, counting both ends. CDR3 sequence: CISVPEPSRHEQYF.

The gene calls are TRBV7-2 and TRBJ1-2, with D possibly being TRBD1 (6 bases). The CDR3 is 14 amino acids. CDR1 SGHTA and CDR2 FQGNSA come from the germline V gene. V lost 5 bases to trimming and J lost 5 bases, with 15 bases between them. CDR3: CASSTGILRYGYTF. The CDR3 DNA reads TGTGCCAGCAGCACAGGGATTCTAAGATATGGCTACACCTTC.

This clonotype has only a few counts. The chain is built from TRBV5-6 and TRBJ2-3, with 10 bases fitting TRBD2. Germline CDR1 is SGHDT and CDR2 is YYEEEE. The CDR3 loop spans 15 amino acids. J was trimmed by 6 bases and V by 5 bases; bases with no gene match: 9. This CDR3 is CASSEAGGFRDTQYF. The CDR3 DNA reads as TGTGCCAGCAGTGAAGCGGGGGGGTTCAGGGATACGCAGTATTTT.

The chain employs TRBV12-3 or TRBV12-4 and TRBJ1-6, with 7 bases fitting TRBD1. V dropped 4 bases and J dropped 7; count of bases not matched to a gene: 4. This CDR3 spans 14 amino acids. CDR3: CASSSDRRNSPLHF. CDR3 sequence (DNA): TGTGCCAGCAGTTCGGACAGGAGGAATTCACCCCTCCACTTT.

The table lists this clonotype with a few counts. The chain has TRBV4-2 and TRBJ2-3; no definite D call. V lost 2 bases, J lost 6 bases, and 9 bases lay in between. In germline, CDR1 is LGHNA, CDR2 YNFKEQ. The CDR3 is 13 amino acids. The CDR3 coding sequence is TGTGCCAGCAGCCAATCCCAGGATGATACGCAGTATTTT. Protein product: CASSQSQDDTQYF.

The V and J genes are TRBV3-1 and TRBJ2-1, with 10 positions matching TRBD2. The CDR3 loop spans 15 amino acids. The germline V gene encodes CDR1 LGHDT and CDR2 YNNKEL (reference sequence). V shed 4 bases, J shed 7 bases, and the junction held 7 bases outside the gene matches. CDR3 nucleotide sequence: TGTGCCAGCAGCCGAGTGGGGACTAGCGAGAATGAGCAGTTCTTC. Its protein product is CASSRVGTSENEQFF.

A few counts support this clonotype. J is TRBJ2-1 and V is TRBV29-1; unclear D gene. The CDR3 covers 14 residues. V was cut by 7 bases and J by 7 bases, with 20 bases left in between. The germline gives CDR1 SQVTM, CDR2 ANQGSEA. This CDR3 is CSGRRVDSRNEQFF. CDR3 bases: TGCAGCGGACGACGGGTTGATAGCCGAAATGAGCAGTTCTTC.

The rearrangement uses TRBV27 and TRBJ2-3; no reliable D call. V was shortened by 6 bases and J by 4 bases, with 17 bases between the two germline ends. Germline CDR1 and CDR2: MNHEY and SMNVEV (reference sequence). The CDR3 has 15 amino acids. This CDR3 is CASRYVRAPPDTQYF. CDR3 nucleotides: TGTGCCAGCAGATACGTTAGGGCCCCCCCAGATACGCAGTATTTT.

This chain joins TRBV27 and TRBJ2-1, with D hard to call. The V end lost 3 bases, the J end lost 2 bases, and 11 bases lay between the germline ends. This CDR3 region has 15 residues. Germline V gene sequence: CDR1 MNHEY, CDR2 SMNVEV (reference sequence). CDR3 coding DNA: TGTGCCAGCAGTTTGTCGTATTCCCCCTACAATGAGCAGTTCTTC. Translating it yields CASSLSYSPYNEQFF.

This clonotype has more than one count but fewer than ten. V usage is TRBV7-6 and J usage is TRBJ2-7; TRBD1 is a possible D gene (5 bases). V lost 1 base and J lost 3, with 10 bases in between. CDR1 and CDR2 from the germline V gene are SGHVS and FNYEAQ. The CDR3 spans 14 residues. This CDR3 reads CASSLDQGNYEQYF. The CDR3 coding sequence is TGTGCCAGCAGCTTAGATCAGGGTAACTACGAGCAGTACTTC. The variable domain in full, with the rest retrieved from reference TRBV7-6 and TRBJ2-7, is GAGVSQSPRYKVTKRGQDVALRCDPISGHVSLYWYRQALGQGPEFLTYFNYEAQQDKSGLPNDRFSAERPEGSISTLTIQRTEQRDSAMYRCASSLDQGNYEQYFGPGTRLTVT.

The V and J genes are TRBV4-1 and TRBJ1-2; D call uncertain. Germline V gene sequence: CDR1 MGHRA, CDR2 YSYEKL. This CDR3 comprises 13 residues. V lost 1 base, J lost 3 bases, and 6 bases lay in between. The CDR3 here is CASSQVDHYGYTF. CDR3 nucleotide sequence: TGCGCCAGCAGCCAAGTAGACCACTATGGCTACACCTTC.

This clonotype was seen a few times. This sequence joins TRBV20-1 and TRBJ2-6; D possibly uses TRBD1 or TRBD2 (5 bases each). The CDR3 extends over 17 amino acids. In germline, CDR1 is DFQATT, CDR2 SNEGSKA (reference sequence). V lost 7 bases, J lost 0 bases, and 19 bases lay in between. The CDR3 DNA reads as TGCAGTGGCTCAACGGGACCCTCTCGCTCTGGGGCCAACGTCCTGACTTTC. Its translation: CSGSTGPSRSGANVLTF.

This chain uses TRBV5-1 with TRBJ1-6, with D possibly being TRBD1 (6 bases). Germline V gene data show CDR1 as SGHRS and CDR2 as YFSETQ. The CDR3 covers 20 residues. Deletions cut 3 bases from V and 1 base from J, with 23 bases between. CDR3 bases: TGCGCCAGCAGCTATATCTCGACAGGTCGCCTTGGGTCCTATAATTCACCCCTCCACTTT. Translating gives CASSYISTGRLGSYNSPLHF.

The rearrangement joins TRBV5-5 to TRBJ2-7; either TRBD1 or TRBD2 may fit D (5 bases each). CDR1 is SGHKS, CDR2 YYEKEE, per germline (reference sequence). The CDR3 runs to 13 residues. V lost 2 bases to trimming and J lost 5 bases, with 11 bases between them. The CDR3 coding sequence is TGTGCCAGCAGCTTTTTCGGGGCCCACGAGCAGTACTTC. It codes for CASSFFGAHEQYF.

V and J are TRBV20-1 and TRBJ2-3, with D possibly matching TRBD1 (6 bases). CDR3 length: 15 residues. Between the trimmed V and J ends, which lost 4 bases and 2 bases, there was a span of 16 bases. Germline-derived CDR1 and CDR2 are DFQATT and SNEGSKA (reference sequence). CDR3 in amino acids: CSATDRRLLTDTQYF. The CDR3 bases are TGCAGTGCTACCGACAGGAGACTCCTCACAGATACGCAGTATTTT.